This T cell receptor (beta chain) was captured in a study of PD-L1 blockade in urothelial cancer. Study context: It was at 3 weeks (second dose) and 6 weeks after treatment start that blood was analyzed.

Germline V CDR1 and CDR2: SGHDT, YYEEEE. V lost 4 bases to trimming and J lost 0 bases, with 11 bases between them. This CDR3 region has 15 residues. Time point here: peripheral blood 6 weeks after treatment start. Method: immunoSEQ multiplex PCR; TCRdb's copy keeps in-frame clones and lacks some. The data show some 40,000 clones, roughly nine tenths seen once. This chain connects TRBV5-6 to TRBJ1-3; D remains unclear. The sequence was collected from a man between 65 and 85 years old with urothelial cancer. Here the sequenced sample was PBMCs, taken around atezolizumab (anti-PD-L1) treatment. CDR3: CASSQQRYSGNTIYF. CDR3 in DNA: TGTGCCAGCAGCCAGCAGAGGTACTCTGGAAACACCATATATTTT.